The sequence of this T cell receptor (beta chain) was determined in a study of CD8 T cells in Susac syndrome. Across the whole study: When their blood was taken, patients with Susac syndrome were therapy-naive, taking corticosteroids, or taking intravenous immunoglobulin alone. Study-wide findings and caveats: Susac syndrome CD4+ T cell repertoires showed no clonal expansion.

cDNA came from roughly 0.47 to 1 ug RNA primed by random hexamers. TCRdb fed the immunoSEQ multiplex PCR reads into MiXCR, producing one record per CDR3 protein. The repertoire includes about 180,000 distinct CDR3 sequences, roughly 94% of them detected once, and 0.1% to 0.13% sits in the top ten. Concerning this clonotype: The target antigen is unknown.

Source material: CD4+ T cells from PBMCs. The clonotype originates from a human donor with Susac syndrome.

The CDR3 protein is CASSLRAGNYEQYF. CDR3 nucleotide sequence: TGTGCCAGCAGCTTAAGGGCAGGGAACTACGAGCAGTACTTC. The chain uses TRBV7-9 and TRBJ2-7, with a weak D call TRBD1 (5 bases). Trimming took off 2 bases at V and 3 bases at J, with 11 bases between the two ends. In germline, CDR1 is SEHNR, CDR2 FQNEAQ (reference sequence). CDR3 size: 14 residues.